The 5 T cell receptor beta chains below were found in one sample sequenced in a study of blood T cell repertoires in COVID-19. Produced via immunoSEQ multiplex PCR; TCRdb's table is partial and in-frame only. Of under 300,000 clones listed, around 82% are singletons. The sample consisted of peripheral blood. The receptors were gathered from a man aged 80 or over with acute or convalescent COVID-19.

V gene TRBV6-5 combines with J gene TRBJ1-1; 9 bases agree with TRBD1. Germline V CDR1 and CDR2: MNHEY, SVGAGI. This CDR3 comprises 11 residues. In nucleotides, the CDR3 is TGTGCGACAGGGGGGGACACTGAAGCTTTCTTT. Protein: CATGGDTEAFF.

The CDR3 region has the DNA TGTGCCAGCAGGTTCGATGGGACATGGGAGACCCAGTACTTC. Translated, it gives CASRFDGTWETQYF. The J gene is TRBJ2-5, the V gene TRBV27; TRBD1 might be the D (6 bases). Germline CDR1 and CDR2: MNHEY and SMNVEV (reference sequence). This CDR3 has 14 amino acids. V dropped 6 bases and J dropped 5 bases, with 16 bases sitting between them.

The CDR3 protein is CASSLYQPQHF. CDR3 DNA: TGTGCCAGCAGCCTTTATCAGCCCCAGCATTTT. V gene TRBV2 combines with J gene TRBJ1-5; D gene unclear. CDR1 SNHLY and CDR2 FYNNEI come from the germline V gene. Deletions cut 6 bases from V and 5 bases from J, with 5 bases between. The CDR3 spans 11 residues.

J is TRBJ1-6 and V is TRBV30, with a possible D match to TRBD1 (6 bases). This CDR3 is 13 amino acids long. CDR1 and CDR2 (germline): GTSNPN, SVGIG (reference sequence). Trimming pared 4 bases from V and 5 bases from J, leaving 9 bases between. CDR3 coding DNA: TGTGCCTGGACGGACAGCAATAATTCACCCCTCCACTTT. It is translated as CAWTDSNNSPLHF.

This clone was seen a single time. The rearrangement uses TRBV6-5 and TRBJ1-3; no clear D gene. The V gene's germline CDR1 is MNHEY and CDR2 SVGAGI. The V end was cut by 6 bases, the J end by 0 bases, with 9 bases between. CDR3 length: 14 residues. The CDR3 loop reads CASRISGSGNTIYF. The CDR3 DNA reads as TGTGCCAGCAGAATCTCCGGCTCTGGAAACACCATATATTTT.